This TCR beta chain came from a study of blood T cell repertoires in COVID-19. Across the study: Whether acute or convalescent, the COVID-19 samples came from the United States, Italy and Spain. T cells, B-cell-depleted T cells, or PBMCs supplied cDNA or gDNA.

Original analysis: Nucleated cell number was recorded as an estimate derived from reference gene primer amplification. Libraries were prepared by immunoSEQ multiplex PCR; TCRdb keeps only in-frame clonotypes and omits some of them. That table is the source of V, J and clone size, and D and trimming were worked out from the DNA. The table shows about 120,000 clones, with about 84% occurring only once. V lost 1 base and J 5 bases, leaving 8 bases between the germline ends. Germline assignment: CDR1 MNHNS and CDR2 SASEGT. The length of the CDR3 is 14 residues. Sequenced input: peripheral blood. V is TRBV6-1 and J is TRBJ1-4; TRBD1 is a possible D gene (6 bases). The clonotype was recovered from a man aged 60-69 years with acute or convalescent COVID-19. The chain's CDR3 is CASSEGQVNEKLFF. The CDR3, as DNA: TGTGCCAGCAGTGAAGGACAGGTGAATGAAAAACTGTTTTTT.